Sequencing of this T cell receptor beta chain was carried out in a study of blood T cell repertoires in COVID-19. Study as a whole: The United States, Italy and Spain provided the acute and convalescent COVID-19 samples. T cells, B-cell-depleted T cells, or PBMCs supplied cDNA or gDNA.

The germline CDR1 and CDR2 sequences are LNHNV and YYDKDF (reference sequence). V lost 0 bases to trimming and J lost 4 bases, with 9 bases between them. The CDR3 totals 14 residues. Data came from immunoSEQ multiplex PCR; TCRdb stores just in-frame clones and leaves some out. The sample shows about 230,000 clones, roughly nine tenths of them seen only once. This chain links TRBV15 with TRBJ1-2, with a weak D call TRBD1 (5 bases). This sequence originates from a woman aged 18-35 years who had recovered from COVID-19. Material: peripheral blood. For the CDR3, the DNA is TGTGCCACCAGCAGAGAGCGGGGGAGCTATGGCTACACCTTC. It translates to CATSRERGSYGYTF.